Here is one T cell receptor beta chain with its context. At one of its ends the junction is not consistent with the germline gene, which may arise from a read error. These data belong to a study of blood T cell repertoires in COVID-19. About the study: The samples span acute and convalescent COVID-19 from the United States, Italy and Spain. PBMCs, B-cell-depleted T cells, or T cells were the source of the cDNA or gDNA that made up the material.

In the authors' workflow: Counts of nucleated cells, estimated from reference gene primer amplification, were obtained. Produced via immunoSEQ multiplex PCR; TCRdb's table is partial and in-frame only. The DNA was the basis for D and trimming; V, J and clone size are from that table. Found here are approximately 69,000 clones, around 87% of them singletons; the top ten hold more than 10%. Germline loops: CDR1 SNHLY, CDR2 FYNNEI. The CDR3 length is 12 residues. Specimen: peripheral blood. This TCR came from a human donor in a cohort sampled during active COVID-19. The chain uses TRBV2 and TRBJ1-5; no clear D. Here the CDR3 DNA reads TGTGCCAGCAGCGAAGAGGAGGGCCCCCAGCATTTT. Translation: CASSEEEGPQHF.